This is a list of T cell receptor beta chains from one sample in a study of response to subunit inactivated influenza vaccine. TCRdb reprocessed the RT-PCR reads with MiXCR, giving one entry per CDR3 protein. The data hold approximately 520,000 distinct CDR3 sequences, with 16% observed a single time. Sequences were derived from CD4+ T cells sorted from PBMCs, sampled less than 30 months after vaccination. These receptors came from a man between 45 and 75 years old who received an inactivated influenza vaccine. Each CDR3 is given with its conserved first and last residue. Fields, in order: D gene, J gene, V gene, clone size, CDR3 DNA, CDR3 protein. D genes are given only for firm matches. Some rows mark clone size as missing; the rest say once, few, many or name a class of expanded clone.

.	TRBJ1-5	TRBV20-1	few	TGCAGTGCCCCAATTTTACCAACAGGGTATAGCAATCAGCCCCAGCATTTT	CSAPILPTGYSNQPQHF
.	TRBJ2-1	TRBV12-3/TRBV12-4	few	TGTGCCAGCAGCCCGAGTGTGAGTGTCAATGAGCAGTTCTTC	CASSPSVSVNEQFF
.	TRBJ1-1	TRBV5-1	.	TGCGCCAGCAAGGGAGACGGGTACACTGAAGCTTTCTTT	CASKGDGYTEAFF
.	TRBJ1-3	TRBV9	few	TGTGCCAGCAGCGTAGCTGATACAGCGAGCTCTGGAAACACCATATATTTT	CASSVADTASSGNTIYF
TRBD1	TRBJ1-6	TRBV30	.	TGTGCCTGGGGACAGGGGCCTAATTCACCCCTCCACTTT	CAWGQGPNSPLHF
.	TRBJ1-3	TRBV11-2	few	TGTGCCAGCAGCTTATGGGAGACAAACTCTGGAAACACCATATATTTT	CASSLWETNSGNTIYF
.	TRBJ1-4	TRBV12-3/TRBV12-4	many	TGTGCCAGCAGTGTCGGAGGGGCAACTAATGAAAAACTGTTTTTT	CASSVGGATNEKLFF
.	TRBJ2-7	TRBV28	few	TGTGCCAGCAGTAAGGACAGCTCCTACGAGCAGTACTTC	CASSKDSSYEQYF
.	TRBJ1-1	TRBV10-2	few	TGCGCCAGCAGTGAGAGGTTAGGGACCACGAGTCTTAACACTGAAGCTTTCTTT	CASSERLGTTSLNTEAFF
.	TRBJ2-1	TRBV7-9	.	TGTGCCAGCACCCGTAAGGGGGGAAACAATGAGCAGTTCTTC	CASTRKGGNNEQFF
TRBD2	TRBJ2-1	TRBV29-1	.	TGCAGCGTTGGGGCGGGGGGGCTCAATGAGCAGTTCTTC	CSVGAGGLNEQFF
TRBD1	TRBJ2-2	TRBV18	.	TGTGCCAGCTCACCGTTAGGACAGGGACCTAACACCGGGGAGCTGTTTTTT	CASSPLGQGPNTGELFF
.	TRBJ2-4	TRBV5-1	.	TGCGCCAGCAGCTTTGGAGGGAGAAACATTCAGTACTTC	CASSFGGRNIQYF
.	TRBJ2-3	TRBV9	few	TGTGCCAGCAGCGTAGGGCTGACTAGCACAGATACGCAGTATTTT	CASSVGLTSTDTQYF
TRBD1	TRBJ2-7	TRBV10-1	.	TGCGCCAGCAGCGCCGGGACAGGGAGGTACGAGCAGTACTTC	CASSAGTGRYEQYF
.	TRBJ1-6	TRBV7-2	few	TGTGCCAGCAGCTCCGGTAACGATTCACCCCTCCACTTT	CASSSGNDSPLHF
TRBD2	TRBJ2-7	TRBV7-9	.	TGTGCCAGCAGCTTAGCGCATTCGGCTAGCGGATCCTACGAGCAGTACTTC	CASSLAHSASGSYEQYF
.	TRBJ2-2	TRBV20-1	many	TGCAGTGCACCAGGGCGGTTGAACACCGGGGAGCTGTTTTTT	CSAPGRLNTGELFF
TRBD1	TRBJ2-1	TRBV20-1	.	TGCAGTGCTACCCCGTGGACAGGGCAATCCCACGATGAGCAGTTCTTC	CSATPWTGQSHDEQFF